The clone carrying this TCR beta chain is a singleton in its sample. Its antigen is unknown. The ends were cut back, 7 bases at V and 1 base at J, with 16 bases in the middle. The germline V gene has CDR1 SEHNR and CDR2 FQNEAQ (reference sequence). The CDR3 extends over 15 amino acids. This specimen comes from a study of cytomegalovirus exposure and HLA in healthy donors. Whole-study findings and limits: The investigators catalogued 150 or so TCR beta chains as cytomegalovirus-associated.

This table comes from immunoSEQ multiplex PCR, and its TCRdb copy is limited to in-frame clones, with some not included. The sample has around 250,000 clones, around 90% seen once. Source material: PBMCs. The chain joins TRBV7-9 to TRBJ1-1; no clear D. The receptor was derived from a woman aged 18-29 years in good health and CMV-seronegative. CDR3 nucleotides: TGTGCCAGCATCCCCCCGGGTCCCGGGAACACTGAAGCTTTCTTT. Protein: CASIPPGPGNTEAFF.